This T cell receptor (beta chain) was captured by sequencing in a study of shared clonotypes between healthy human individuals. The CDR3 sequence is 16 residues long. Each sorted subset replicate got 200 ng genomic DNA, roughly 30,000 genomes. Clones were sequenced by immunoSEQ multiplex PCR, and TCRdb holds only the in-frame ones, with some missing. The sample lists about 980,000 clones; 70% to 85% were seen once. The sequencing input was memory CD4+ T cells sorted from blood. Subset indicated: CD45RA-negative fraction. The chain has TRBV21-1 and TRBJ1-4; no check of the table's D call, TRBD1, against the DNA was made. TRBV21-1 is recorded as a pseudogene. This receptor was taken from a young man in good health. The CDR3, as DNA: TGTGCCAGCAGCAAAGAGGGGGTTAGAGTGAGTGAAAAACTGTTTTTT. Its protein product is CASSKEGVRVSEKLFF.